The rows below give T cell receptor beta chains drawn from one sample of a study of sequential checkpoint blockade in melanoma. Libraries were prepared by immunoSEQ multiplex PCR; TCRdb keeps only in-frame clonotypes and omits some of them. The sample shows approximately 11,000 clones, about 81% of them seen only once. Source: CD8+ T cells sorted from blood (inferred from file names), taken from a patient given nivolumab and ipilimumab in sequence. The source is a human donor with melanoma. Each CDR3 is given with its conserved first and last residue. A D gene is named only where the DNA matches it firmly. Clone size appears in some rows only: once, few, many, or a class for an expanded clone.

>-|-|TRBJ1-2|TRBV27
TGTGCCAGCAGTTTATCGATAAGCGGGGCCAGGGCCTATGGCTACACCTTC
CASSLSISGARAYGYTF
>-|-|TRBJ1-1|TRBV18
TGTGCCAGCTCCCTCAGGGCGAACACTGAAGCTTTCTTT
CASSLRANTEAFF
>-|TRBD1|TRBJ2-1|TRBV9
TGTGCCAGCAGCTTTACCGGGACAGGGTCCAATGAGCAGTTCTTC
CASSFTGTGSNEQFF
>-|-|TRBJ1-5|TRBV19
TGTGCCAGTAGTAAGGATTCCAGGGAAGTAGGTCAGCCCCAGCATTTT
CASSKDSREVGQPQHF
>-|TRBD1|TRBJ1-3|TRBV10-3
TGTGCCATCAGTTCCCCCACAACAGGGGTGCCTGGAAACACCATATATTTT
CAISSPTTGVPGNTIYF
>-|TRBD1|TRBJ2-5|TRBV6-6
TGTGCCAGCAGTTTGTCAGCGACAGGGGGCGTTCAGACCCAGTACTTC
CASSLSATGGVQTQYF
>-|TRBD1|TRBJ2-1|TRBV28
TGTGCCAGCATGGTGACAGGGGATGTGAATGAGCAGTTCTTC
CASMVTGDVNEQFF
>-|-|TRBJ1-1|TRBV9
TGTGCCAGCAGCGTGGGCAAGAACACTGAAGCTTTCTTT
CASSVGKNTEAFF
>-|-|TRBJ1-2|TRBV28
TGTGCCAGCAGTTTCCCGTCTCAGGGTGCCTATGGCTACACCTTC
CASSFPSQGAYGYTF
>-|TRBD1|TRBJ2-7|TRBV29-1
TGCAGCGCGGGACAGGGGTATTACGAGCAGTACTTC
CSAGQGYYEQYF
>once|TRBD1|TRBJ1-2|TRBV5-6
TGTGCCAGCAGCGGAAGGGACAGCATTTTCTATGGCTACACCTTC
CASSGRDSIFYGYTF
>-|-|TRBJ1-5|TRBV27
TGTGCCAGCAGTTCCAGGGGCAATCAGCCCCAGCATTTT
CASSSRGNQPQHF
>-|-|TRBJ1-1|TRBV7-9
TGTGCCAGCAGCTTAGGGACTACTACTGAAGCTTTCTTT
CASSLGTTTEAFF
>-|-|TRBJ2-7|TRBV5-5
TGTGCCAGCAGCCCCTCCTACCGACCGACTTTGCAGCAGTACTTC
CASSPSYRPTLQQYF
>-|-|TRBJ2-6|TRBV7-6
TGTGCCAGCAGCGCCCGACAGTACTCTGGGGCCAACGTCCTGACTTTC
CASSARQYSGANVLTF
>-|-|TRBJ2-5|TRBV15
TGTGCCACCAGCAGAGCCGCAGGACAGCGCCAAGAGACCCAGTACTTC
CATSRAAGQRQETQYF
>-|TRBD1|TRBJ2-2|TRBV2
TGTGCCAGCATCAAGACAGGGAGTTGGGGGGAGCTGTTTTTT
CASIKTGSWGELFF
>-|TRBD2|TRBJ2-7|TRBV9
TGTGCCAGCAGCTTCAGCGGGAACTACGAGCAGTACTTC
CASSFSGNYEQYF
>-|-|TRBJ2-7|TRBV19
TGTGCCAGTAGGTCAGCCTACGAGCAGTACTTC
CASRSAYEQYF
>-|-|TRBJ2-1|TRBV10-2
TGCGCCAGCAGTGAGTCCAGCTACAATGAGCAGTTCTTC
CASSESSYNEQFF
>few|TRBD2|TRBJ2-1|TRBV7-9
TGTGCCAGCAGCTTAAAAGGCGGGAGGTTGGGGAATGAGCAGTTCTTC
CASSLKGGRLGNEQFF
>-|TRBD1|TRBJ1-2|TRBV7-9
TGTGCCAGCAGCAGAACAGGGGAGAGGGGCTACACCTTC
CASSRTGERGYTF
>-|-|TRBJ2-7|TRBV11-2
TGTGCCAGCAGCCCTGCAGTCCCCAGCGAGCAGTACTTC
CASSPAVPSEQYF
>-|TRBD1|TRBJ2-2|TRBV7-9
TGTGCCAGCAGTTTCCCCGGGACAGTTGCTACCGGGGAGCTGTTTTTT
CASSFPGTVATGELFF
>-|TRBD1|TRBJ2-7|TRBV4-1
TGCGCCAGCAGCCCCCGAGACAGGGATCGGGTCGAGCAGTACTTC
CASSPRDRDRVEQYF
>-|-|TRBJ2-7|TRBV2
TGTGCCAGCAGTACGAGGTCTAATACCTACGAGCAGTACTTC
CASSTRSNTYEQYF
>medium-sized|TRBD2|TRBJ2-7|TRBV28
TGTGCCAGCAGTTCGGCGGGAGGTACTTACGAGCAGTACTTC
CASSSAGGTYEQYF
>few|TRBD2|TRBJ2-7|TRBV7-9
TGTGCCAGCAGCTTAAGCGGCGGGGGGACTACCTACGAGCAGTACTTC
CASSLSGGGTTYEQYF
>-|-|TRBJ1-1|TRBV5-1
TGCGCCAGCAGCTTGACAGGTACGAACACTGAAGCTTTCTTT
CASSLTGTNTEAFF
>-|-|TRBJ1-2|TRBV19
TGTGCCAGTAGTCAAGAGGGCTACACCTTC
CASSQEGYTF
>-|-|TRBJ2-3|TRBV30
TGTGCCTGGAGTCTACTCGGGCGGGCAGATACGCAGTATTTT
CAWSLLGRADTQYF
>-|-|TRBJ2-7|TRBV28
TGTGCCAGCAGTTCGTATCTACAGGGCCACGAGCAGTACTTC
CASSSYLQGHEQYF
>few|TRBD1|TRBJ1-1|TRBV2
TGTGCCAGCAGTGAAGGCGGGACAGGCCAAGCTTTCTTT
CASSEGGTGQAFF
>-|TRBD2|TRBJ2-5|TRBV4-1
TGCGCCAGCGCAAGGGTAGCGGGTCAAGAGACCCAGTACTTC
CASARVAGQETQYF
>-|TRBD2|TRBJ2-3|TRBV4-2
TGTGCCAGCAGCCAAGAGATAGCGGGGGCGGATACGCAGTATTTT
CASSQEIAGADTQYF
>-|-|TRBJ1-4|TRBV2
TGTGCCAGCAGTGAGGGAGCTACTAATGAAAAACTGTTTTTT
CASSEGATNEKLFF
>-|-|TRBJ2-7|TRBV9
TGTGCCAGCAGCGTAGAAGGGCAGGGGGAGCAGTACTTC
CASSVEGQGEQYF
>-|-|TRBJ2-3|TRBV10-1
TGCGCCAGCAGTGTTGACTCCACAGATACGCAGTATTTT
CASSVDSTDTQYF
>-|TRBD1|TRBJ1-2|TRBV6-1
TGTGCCAGCAGTGAAAGTAGGACAGGGGTTTATGGCTACACCTTC
CASSESRTGVYGYTF
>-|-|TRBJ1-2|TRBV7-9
TGTGCCAGCAGCATAGGCGGAGCTATTAACTATGACTACACCTTC
CASSIGGAINYDYTF
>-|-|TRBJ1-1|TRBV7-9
TGTGCCAGCAGCTACTCCGGGACTCCAAACACTGAAGCTTTCTTT
CASSYSGTPNTEAFF
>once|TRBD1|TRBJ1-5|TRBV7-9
TGTGCCAGCAGCTTAGCAGGGACAGGGGCTCGGAATCAGCCCCAGCATTTT
CASSLAGTGARNQPQHF